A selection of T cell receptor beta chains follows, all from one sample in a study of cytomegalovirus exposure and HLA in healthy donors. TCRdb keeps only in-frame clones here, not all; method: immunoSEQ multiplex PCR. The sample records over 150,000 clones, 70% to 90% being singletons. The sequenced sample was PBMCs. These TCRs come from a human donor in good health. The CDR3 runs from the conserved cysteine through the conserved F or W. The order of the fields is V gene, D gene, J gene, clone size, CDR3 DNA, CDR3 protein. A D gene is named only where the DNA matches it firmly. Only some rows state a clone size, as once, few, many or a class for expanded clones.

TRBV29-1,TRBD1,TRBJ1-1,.,TGCAGCGCCTGGGACAGGGCAGGCACTGAAGCTTTCTTT,CSAWDRAGTEAFF
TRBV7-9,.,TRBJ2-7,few,TGTGCCAGCAGCTTTATCGCCGGGATTAACTTGAACGAGCAGTACTTC,CASSFIAGINLNEQYF
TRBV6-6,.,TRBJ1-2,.,TGTGCCAGCTCTCGGGGTTCGGACTATGGCTACACCTTC,CASSRGSDYGYTF
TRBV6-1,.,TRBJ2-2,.,TGTGCCAGCAGTAAAGGAGAGAACACCGGGGAGCTGTTTTTT,CASSKGENTGELFF
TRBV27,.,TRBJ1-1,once,TGTGCCAGCAGTTTATCTGGCAGGCCGAACACTGAAGCTTTCTTT,CASSLSGRPNTEAFF
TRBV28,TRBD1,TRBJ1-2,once,TGTGCCAGCAGTGACAGGGGAGTTGGCTACACCTTC,CASSDRGVGYTF
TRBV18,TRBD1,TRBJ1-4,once,TGTGCCAGCTCACCACCGGCGCAGGGACAGGGGAAAAGAAAACTGTTTTTT,CASSPPAQGQGKRKLFF
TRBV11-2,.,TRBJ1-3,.,TGTGCCAGCAGCTTCTTAGAGACTGGAAACACCATATATTTT,CASSFLETGNTIYF
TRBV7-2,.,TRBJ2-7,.,TGTGCCAGCAGCTTGGCGGTCTCCTACGAGCAGTACTTC,CASSLAVSYEQYF
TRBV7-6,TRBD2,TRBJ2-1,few,TGTGCCAGCAGCCCATTTTTAGCGGGGACATCCTACAATGAGCAGTTCTTC,CASSPFLAGTSYNEQFF
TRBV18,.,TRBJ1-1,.,TGTGCCAGCTCACCACCCGGGGGTAGCTGGACTGAAGCTTTCTTT,CASSPPGGSWTEAFF
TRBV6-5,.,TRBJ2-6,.,TGTGCCAGCAGTAGTCCGGGGTCTGGGGCCAACGTCCTGACTTTC,CASSSPGSGANVLTF
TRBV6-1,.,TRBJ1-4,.,TGTGCCAGCAGTGTCCAGGGTGGTGAAAAACTGTTTTTT,CASSVQGGEKLFF
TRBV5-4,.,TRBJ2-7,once,TGTGCCAGCAGCTTGGACTATATTTACGAGCAGTACTTC,CASSLDYIYEQYF
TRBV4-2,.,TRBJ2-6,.,TGTGCCAGCAGCCAAAGTGCAGGGGCTGGGGCCAACGTCCTGACTTTC,CASSQSAGAGANVLTF
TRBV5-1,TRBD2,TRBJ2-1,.,TGCGCCAGCAGCCCCGGGGTAGCGGGGACCTATGAGCAGTTCTTC,CASSPGVAGTYEQFF
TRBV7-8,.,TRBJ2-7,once,TGTGCCAGCACCGACACCTGGACAACCTACGAGCAGTACTTC,CASTDTWTTYEQYF
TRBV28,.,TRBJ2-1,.,TGTGCCAGCACTAACCTCGGGACTCGGAGGGATGAGCAGTTCTTC,CASTNLGTRRDEQFF
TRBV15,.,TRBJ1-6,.,TGTGCCACCAGCAGACAGGGCAGGAATAATTCACCCCTCCACTTT,CATSRQGRNNSPLHF
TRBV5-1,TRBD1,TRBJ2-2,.,TGCGCCAGCAGCATGACAGGGACCACGAACACCGGGGAGCTGTTTTTT,CASSMTGTTNTGELFF
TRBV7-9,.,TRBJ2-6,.,TGTGCCAGCAGCTTAGGAAGCCAGGGGCGGAGGGCCAACGTCCTGACTTTC,CASSLGSQGRRANVLTF
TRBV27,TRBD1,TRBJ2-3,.,TGTGCCAGCAGCCCATTTCTCCGCAGGGGGCTGAACCTCGGGGGCACAGATACGCAGTATTTT,CASSPFLRRGLNLGGTDTQYF
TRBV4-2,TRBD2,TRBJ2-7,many,TGTGCCAGCAGCCAAGATCGAGGGACTAGCAACGAGCAGTACTTC,CASSQDRGTSNEQYF
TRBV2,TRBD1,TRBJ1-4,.,TGTGCCAGTCTTTACAGGGGTGGAGGTGAAAAACTGTTTTTT,CASLYRGGGEKLFF
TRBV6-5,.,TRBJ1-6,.,TGTGCCAGCAGAGCGACTGCCCCCTATAATTCACCCCTCCACTTT,CASRATAPYNSPLHF
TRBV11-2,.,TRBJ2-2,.,TGTGCCAGCAGCCCGGACTTCACCGGGGAGCTGTTTTTT,CASSPDFTGELFF
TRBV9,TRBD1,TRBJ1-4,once,TGTGCCAGCAGCGTAGACGGACAGGGGGCACTAAAACTGTTTTTT,CASSVDGQGALKLFF
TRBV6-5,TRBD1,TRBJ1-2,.,TGTGCCAGCAGTTATGGGGACAGGGGCCCGACCGGCTACACCTTC,CASSYGDRGPTGYTF
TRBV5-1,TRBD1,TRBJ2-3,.,TGCGCCAGCAGCCCAACCACAGGGGGTCGGGATACGCAGTATTTT,CASSPTTGGRDTQYF
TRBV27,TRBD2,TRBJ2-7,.,TGTGCCAGCAGTGTGACTACCATAGCGGGGTTTACCTACGAGCAGTACTTC,CASSVTTIAGFTYEQYF
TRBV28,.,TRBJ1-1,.,TGTGCCAGCAGTTTAAAACCCGGACTGATGAACACTGAAGCTTTCTTT,CASSLKPGLMNTEAFF
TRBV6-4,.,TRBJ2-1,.,TGTGCCAGCAGCGAAGAGGCGGGAAAGTACAATGAGCAGTTCTTC,CASSEEAGKYNEQFF
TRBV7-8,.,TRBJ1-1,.,TGTGCCAGCAGCTTCGAGACGCGGACTGAAGCTTTCTTT,CASSFETRTEAFF
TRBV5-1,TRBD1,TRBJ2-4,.,TGCGCCAGCAGCTTACCGGGACAGGGCCCTTTAGCCAAAAACATTCAGTACTTC,CASSLPGQGPLAKNIQYF
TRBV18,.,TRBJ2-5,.,TGTGCCAGCTCACCACGACAAGGAGAGACCCAGTACTTC,CASSPRQGETQYF
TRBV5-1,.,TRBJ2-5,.,TGCGCCAGCACCAGGGGCCGGGAGACCCAGTACTTC,CASTRGRETQYF
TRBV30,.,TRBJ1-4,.,TGTGCCTGGATCGCCTTCGTCGTTGAAACTGTTTTT,CAWIAFVVETVF
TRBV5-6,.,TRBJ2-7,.,TGTGCCAGCAGCCAGTTGATATCCTACGAGCAGTACTTC,CASSQLISYEQYF
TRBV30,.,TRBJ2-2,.,TGTGCCTGGAGTGCACAGGCGAACACCGGGGAGCTGTTTTTT,CAWSAQANTGELFF
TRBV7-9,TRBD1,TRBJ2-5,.,TGTGCCAGCAGCCCAACAGGGGTCGAGACCCAGTACTTC,CASSPTGVETQYF
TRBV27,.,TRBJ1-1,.,TGTGCCAGCAGTCTCTTTAGGAACACTGAAGCTTTCTTT,CASSLFRNTEAFF
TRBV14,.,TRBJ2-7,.,TGTGCCAGCAGCCAAGATGTCAGCTACGAGCAGTACTTC,CASSQDVSYEQYF
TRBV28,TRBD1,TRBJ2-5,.,TGTGCCACTAACCTGAACAGGGGGCGGGAGACCCAGTACTTC,CATNLNRGRETQYF
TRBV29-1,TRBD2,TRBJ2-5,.,TGCAGCGCCCCCGGGGAGGGGCTAGGGGAGACCCAGTACTTC,CSAPGEGLGETQYF
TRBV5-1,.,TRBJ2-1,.,TGCGCCAGCAGCGTGGGACTGCTGTCTGAGCAGTTCTTC,CASSVGLLSEQFF
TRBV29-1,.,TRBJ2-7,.,TGCAGCGTTGAAAGATTAGAGGGTTACGAGCAGTACTTC,CSVERLEGYEQYF
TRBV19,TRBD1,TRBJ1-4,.,TGTGCCAGTACATTAACAGGGGCCGCGGGCCCCTCAACTAATGAAAAACTGTTTTTT,CASTLTGAAGPSTNEKLFF
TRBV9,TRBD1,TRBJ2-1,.,TGTGCCAGCAGCATTGGACAGGCGATCTCCTACAATGAGCAGTTCTTC,CASSIGQAISYNEQFF
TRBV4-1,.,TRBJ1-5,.,TGCGCCAGCAGCCAAGTCAGGGGTTCGAGAAATCAGCCCCAGCATTTT,CASSQVRGSRNQPQHF
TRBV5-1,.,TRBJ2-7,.,TGCGCCAGCAGGGTGGGCAGAGACGAGCAGTACTTC,CASRVGRDEQYF
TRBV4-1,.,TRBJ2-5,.,TGCGCCAGCAGCCCCGCGACCCACACCCGGGGACAAGAGACCCAGTACTTC,CASSPATHTRGQETQYF